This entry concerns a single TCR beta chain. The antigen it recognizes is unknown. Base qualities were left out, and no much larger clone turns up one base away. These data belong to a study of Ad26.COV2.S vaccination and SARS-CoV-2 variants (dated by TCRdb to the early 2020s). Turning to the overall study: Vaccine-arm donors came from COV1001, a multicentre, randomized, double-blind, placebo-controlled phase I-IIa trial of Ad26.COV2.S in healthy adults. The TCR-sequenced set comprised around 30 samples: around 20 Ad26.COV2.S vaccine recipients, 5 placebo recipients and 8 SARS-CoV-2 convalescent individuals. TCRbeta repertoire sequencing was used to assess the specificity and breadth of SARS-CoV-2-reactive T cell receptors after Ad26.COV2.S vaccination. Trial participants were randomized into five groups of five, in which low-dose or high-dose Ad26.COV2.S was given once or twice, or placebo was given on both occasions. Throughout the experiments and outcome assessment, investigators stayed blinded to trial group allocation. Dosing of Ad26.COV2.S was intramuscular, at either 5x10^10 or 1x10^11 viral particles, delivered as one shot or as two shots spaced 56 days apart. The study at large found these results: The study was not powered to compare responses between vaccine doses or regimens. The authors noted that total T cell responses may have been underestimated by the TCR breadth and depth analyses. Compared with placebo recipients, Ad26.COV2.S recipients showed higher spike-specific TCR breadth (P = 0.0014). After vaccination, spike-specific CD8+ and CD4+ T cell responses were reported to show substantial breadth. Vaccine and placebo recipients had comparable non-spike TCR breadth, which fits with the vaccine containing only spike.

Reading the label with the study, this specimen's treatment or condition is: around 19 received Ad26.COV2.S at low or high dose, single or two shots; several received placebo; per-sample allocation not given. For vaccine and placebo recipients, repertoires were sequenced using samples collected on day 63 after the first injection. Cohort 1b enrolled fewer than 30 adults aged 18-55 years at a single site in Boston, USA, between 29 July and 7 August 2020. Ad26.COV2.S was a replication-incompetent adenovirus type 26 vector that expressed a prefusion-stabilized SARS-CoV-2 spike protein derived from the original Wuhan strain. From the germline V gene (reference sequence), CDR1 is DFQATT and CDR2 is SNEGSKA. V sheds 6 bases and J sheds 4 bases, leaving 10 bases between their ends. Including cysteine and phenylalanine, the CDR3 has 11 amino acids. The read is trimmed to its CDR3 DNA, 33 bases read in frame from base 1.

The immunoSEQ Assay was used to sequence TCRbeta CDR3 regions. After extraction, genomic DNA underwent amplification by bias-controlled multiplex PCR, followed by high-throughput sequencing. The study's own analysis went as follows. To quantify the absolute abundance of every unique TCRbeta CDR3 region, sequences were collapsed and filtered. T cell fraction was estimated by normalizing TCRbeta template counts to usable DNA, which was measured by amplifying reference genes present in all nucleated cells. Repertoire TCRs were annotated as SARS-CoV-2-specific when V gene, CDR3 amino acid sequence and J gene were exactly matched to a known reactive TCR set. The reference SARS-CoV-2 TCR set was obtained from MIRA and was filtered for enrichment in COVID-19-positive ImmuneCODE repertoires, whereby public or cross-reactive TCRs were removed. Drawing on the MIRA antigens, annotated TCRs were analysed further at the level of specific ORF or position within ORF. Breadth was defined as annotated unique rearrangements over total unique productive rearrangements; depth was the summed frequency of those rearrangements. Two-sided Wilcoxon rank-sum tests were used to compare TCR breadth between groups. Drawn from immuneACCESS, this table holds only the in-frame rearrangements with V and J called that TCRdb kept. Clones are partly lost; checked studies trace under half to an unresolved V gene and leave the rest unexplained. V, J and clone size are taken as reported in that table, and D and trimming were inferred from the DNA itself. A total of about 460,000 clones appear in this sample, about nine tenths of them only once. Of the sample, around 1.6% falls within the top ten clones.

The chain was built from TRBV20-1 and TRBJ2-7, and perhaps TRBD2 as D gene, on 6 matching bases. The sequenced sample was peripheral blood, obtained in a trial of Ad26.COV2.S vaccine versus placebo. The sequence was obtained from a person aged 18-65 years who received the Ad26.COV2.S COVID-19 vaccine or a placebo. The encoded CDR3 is CSAPREYEQYF. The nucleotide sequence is TGCAGTGCCCCTCGGGAGTACGAGCAGTACTTC.